Here is one T cell receptor (beta chain) with its context. The data originate from a study of blood T cell repertoires in COVID-19. The wider study: Sites across the United States, Italy and Spain contributed samples from acute and convalescent COVID-19. In each case, the material was cDNA or gDNA derived from T cells, B-cell-depleted T cells, or PBMCs.

In the study's own analysis: For nucleated cells, counts were estimated from reference gene primer amplification. Sequencing was performed with immunoSEQ multiplex PCR; in TCRdb, only in-frame clones are kept and a portion is missing. V and J calls and clone size are those listed in that table; D and trimming were worked out from the DNA. The sample has some 110,000 clones, 81% seen once. The CDR3 is 15 residues long. V was cut by 3 bases and J by 5 bases, with 16 bases left in between. Germline V gives CDR1 SGHNT, CDR2 YYREEE (reference sequence). The clonotype comes from an elderly man with acute or convalescent COVID-19. The rearrangement uses TRBV5-4 and TRBJ2-3; D may be TRBD1 (6 bases). Sequencing was done on a sample of peripheral blood. CDR3: CASSSRTEGLDTQYF. The CDR3 region has the DNA TGTGCCAGCAGCTCTAGGACAGAAGGGTTAGATACGCAGTATTTT. Based on the CDR3 plus reference TRBV5-4 and TRBJ2-3, the full variable domain is ETGVTQSPTHLIKTRGQQVTLRCSSQSGHNTVSWYQQALGQGPQFIFQYYREEENGRGNFPPRFSGLQFPNYSSELNVNALELDDSALYLCASSSRTEGLDTQYFGPGTRLTVL.